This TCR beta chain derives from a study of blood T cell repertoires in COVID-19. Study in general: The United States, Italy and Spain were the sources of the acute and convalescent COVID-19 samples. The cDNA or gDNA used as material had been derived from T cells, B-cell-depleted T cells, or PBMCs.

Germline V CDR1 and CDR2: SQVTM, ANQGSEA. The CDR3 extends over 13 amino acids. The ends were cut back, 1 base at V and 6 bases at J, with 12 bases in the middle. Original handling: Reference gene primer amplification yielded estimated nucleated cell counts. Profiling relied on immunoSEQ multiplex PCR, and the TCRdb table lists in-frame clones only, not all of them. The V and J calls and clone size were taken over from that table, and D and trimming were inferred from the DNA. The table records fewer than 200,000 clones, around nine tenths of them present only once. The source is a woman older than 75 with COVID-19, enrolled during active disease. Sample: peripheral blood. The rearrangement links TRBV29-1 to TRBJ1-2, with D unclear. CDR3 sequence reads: CSVEGGLGNGYTF. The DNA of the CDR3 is TGCAGCGTTGAAGGAGGGCTCGGTAATGGCTACACCTTC. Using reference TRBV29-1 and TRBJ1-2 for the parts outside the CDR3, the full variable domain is SAVISQKPSRDICQRGTSLTIQCQVDSQVTMMFWYRQQPGQSLTLIATANQGSEATYESGFVIDKFPISRPNLTFSTLTVSNMSPEDSSIYLCSVEGGLGNGYTFGSGTRLTVV.